The clone carrying this T cell receptor (beta chain) was observed a handful of times. Antigen specificity is unknown. Primed by a sample-barcoded 5' primer and a J-beta primer mix, a second PCR proceeded for about 6 to 12 cycles. TCRdb used MiXCR to reprocess the 5' RACE reads, holding one entry per CDR3 protein. The sample has hundreds of thousands of distinct CDR3 sequences, 45% to 55% seen once. The CDR3 contains 15 residues. Germline CDR1 ENHRY, CDR2 SYGVKD. V lost 2 bases and J lost 2, with 10 bases in between. These data belong to a study of blood T cells in healthy people across ages. Study-level points and caveats: Estimates of total diversity, which came from one million sequenced T cells, were considered to be underestimates.

The donors, aged about 6 to 95, were healthy Caucasians from Russia. The sequencing input was blood. This chain uses TRBV10-3 with TRBJ2-1; D is possibly TRBD1 (5 bases). The receptor was derived from an elderly man in good health. The CDR3 spells CAISEPTATYNEQFF. For the CDR3, the DNA is TGTGCCATCAGTGAGCCGACAGCGACCTACAATGAGCAGTTCTTC.